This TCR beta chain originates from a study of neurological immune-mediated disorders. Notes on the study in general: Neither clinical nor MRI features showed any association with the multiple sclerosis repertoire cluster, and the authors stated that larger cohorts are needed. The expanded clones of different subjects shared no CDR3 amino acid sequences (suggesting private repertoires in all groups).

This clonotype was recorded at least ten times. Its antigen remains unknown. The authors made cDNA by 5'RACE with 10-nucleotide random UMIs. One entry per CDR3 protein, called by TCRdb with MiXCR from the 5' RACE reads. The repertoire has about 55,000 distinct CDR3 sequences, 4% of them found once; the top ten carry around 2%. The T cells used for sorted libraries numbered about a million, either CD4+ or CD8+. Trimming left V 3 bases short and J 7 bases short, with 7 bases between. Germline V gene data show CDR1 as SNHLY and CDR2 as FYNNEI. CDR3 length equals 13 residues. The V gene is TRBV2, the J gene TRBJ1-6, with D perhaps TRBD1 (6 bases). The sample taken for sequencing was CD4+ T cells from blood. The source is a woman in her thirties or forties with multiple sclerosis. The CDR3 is CASSDQGNSPLHF. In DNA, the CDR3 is TGTGCCAGCAGTGATCAGGGGAATTCACCCCTCCACTTT.